This T cell receptor (beta chain) was sequenced for a study of cytomegalovirus exposure and HLA in healthy donors. Whole-study findings and limits: In a later analysis, TCR beta V- and J-gene trimming was associated with a missense DCLRE1C variant. Among the CMV-associated chains, three were confirmed in vitro as specific for CMV antigens.

Worth noting for this clone: Its specificity is not known.

The PCR employed 60 Vbeta primers together with 13 Jbeta primers. Only in-frame clones appear in the TCRdb table, and some are missing; sequencing was by immunoSEQ multiplex PCR. The data contain around 150,000 clones, around four fifths of them seen just once; the ten biggest clones take up roughly 2.7%. Deletions cut 3 bases from V and 8 bases from J, with 20 bases between. CDR1 and CDR2 (germline): SGHRS, YFSETQ. The CDR3 consists of 16 residues. Among the donors, all were healthy bone marrow donors. The receptor was isolated from a boy between 2 and 10 years old in good health and CMV-seronegative. The chain links TRBV5-1 to TRBJ1-4, with D maybe TRBD1 (5 bases). The sequencing input was PBMCs. DNA of the CDR3: TGCGCCAGCAGCTACGATTCCGGGACCGGAGGGGAAAAACTGTTTTTT. Translated, it gives CASSYDSGTGGEKLFF.